Sequencing of this TCR beta chain was carried out in a study of CD8+ T cells in alopecia areata. Treatment denoted: oral pan-JAK inhibitor, 5-10 mg twice daily. V was clipped by 1 base and J by 4 bases, with 9 bases between them. This CDR3 is 14 amino acids long. Germline assignment: CDR1 MNHNS and CDR2 SASEGT. Extraction of RNA preceded its reverse transcription into cDNA, which served as the sequencing template. The data were produced by immunoSEQ multiplex PCR, yet TCRdb's version contains in-frame clones alone and is incomplete. Here the sample spans a few hundred thousand clones, under 70% being singletons.

The origin of this receptor is a human donor with alopecia areata. The starting material was CD4+ T cells sorted from blood, obtained at approximately week 44, from a patient treated with tofacitinib. The rearrangement uses TRBV6-1 and TRBJ2-3, with D unclear. The CDR3 region is CASSEGAWADTQYF. Written as DNA, the CDR3 is TGTGCCAGCAGTGAAGGGGCCTGGGCAGATACGCAGTATTTT.